Below, 8 T cell receptor beta chains from the same sample are listed, as sequenced in a study of T cells in Graves' hyperthyroidism and ophthalmopathy. TCR beta CDR3 regions were amplified from RNA. First-round RT-PCR targeting the TCR CDR3 was performed with the HTBI primer set. TCRdb independently ran MiXCR on the multiplex PCR reads; one entry per CDR3 protein. This table has a few hundred thousand distinct CDR3 sequences, under 25% appearing once. The sample consisted of blood. These receptors originate from a man between 18 and 35 years old with Graves' hyperthyroidism.

This clonotype was observed a handful of times. This sequence may be a read error, since a much larger clone differs from it by one base. The chain has TRBV20-1 and TRBJ2-7, with D perhaps being TRBD1 or TRBD2 (5 bases each). Germline V gene lookup returns CDR1 DFQATT and CDR2 SNEGSKA (reference sequence). This CDR3 contains 17 residues. The DNA for the CDR3 is TGCGGTGCTAGAGGTCGGAACTTGTCCGGGACGCGCTACGAGCAGTACTTC. This codes for CGARGRNLSGTRYEQYF.

Many counts were recorded for this clonotype. The chain is built from TRBV10-3 and TRBJ1-5; D is undetermined. The CDR3 has 14 residues. V was clipped by 6 bases and J by 1 base, with 10 bases between them. Germline lookup yields CDR1 ENHRY and CDR2 SYGVKD. The CDR3 protein is CAIRWTGSNQPQHF. The CDR3 coding sequence is TGTGCCATCAGGTGGACCGGGAGCAATCAGCCCCAGCATTTT.

This clonotype was seen ten or more times. The junction does not match germline at one end; this may be a read error. The chain joins TRBV28 to TRBJ1-1; D remains unclear. Looked up from germline, CDR1 is MDHEN and CDR2 is SYDVKM. The CDR3 is made up of 13 amino acids. The CDR3 here is CASSGNMNTGAFF. The DNA for the CDR3 is TGTGCCAGCAGCGGGAACATGAACACTGGAGCTTTCTTT. Full variable domain (outside the CDR3, taken from reference TRBV28 and TRBJ1-1): DVKVTQSSRYLVKRTGEKVFLECVQDMDHENMFWYRQDPGLGLRLIYFSYDVKMKEKGDIPEGYSVSREKKERFSLILESASTNQTSMYLCASSGNMNTGAFFGQGTRLTVV.

In its sample, this clonotype was seen many times. This chain connects TRBV6-5 to TRBJ1-5; possibly TRBD1 for D (6 bases). V was trimmed by 5 bases and J by 7 bases, leaving 12 bases between them. CDR3 length equals 13 residues. Germline CDR1 reads MNHEY; CDR2 reads SVGAGI. The CDR3 nucleotides read TGTGCCAGCAGTCCGGACAGCGGGCAGCCCCAGCATTTT. This gives the protein CASSPDSGQPQHF.

The table lists this clonotype with many counts. The chain joins TRBV19 to TRBJ1-1, with a tentative D call TRBD1 (5 bases). Per germline, CDR1 LNHDA and CDR2 SQIVND (reference sequence). CDR3 length equals 13 residues. Trimming pared 9 bases from V and 4 bases from J, leaving 15 bases between. The CDR3 DNA is TGTGCCAGCCGAACGGGGGTGCGCACTGAAGCTTTCTTT. As protein: CASRTGVRTEAFF.

V usage is TRBV11-2 and J usage is TRBJ1-3, with a weak D call TRBD1 (5 bases). Trimming stripped 5 bases from V and 3 bases from J, with 8 bases between. The CDR3 has 13 amino acids. Germline V gene sequence: CDR1 SGHAT, CDR2 FQNNGV. The CDR3 is CASSPGVGNTIYF. Written as DNA, the CDR3 is TGTGCCAGCAGCCCGGGGGTTGGAAACACCATATATTTT.

This clonotype was picked up many times. The chain couples TRBV29-1 to TRBJ1-2; D is unresolved. This CDR3 region has 11 residues. Germline V lookup: CDR1 SQVTM, CDR2 ANQGSEA. With 2 bases removed from V and 7 bases from J, the gap between germline ends came to 8 bases. The CDR3 nucleotides are TGCAGCGTTGAACAAGCCCTTGGCTACACCTTC. Protein sequence: CSVEQALGYTF. Complete variable domain (other parts from reference TRBV29-1 and TRBJ1-2): SAVISQKPSRDICQRGTSLTIQCQVDSQVTMMFWYRQQPGQSLTLIATANQGSEATYESGFVIDKFPISRPNLTFSTLTVSNMSPEDSSIYLCSVEQALGYTFGSGTRLTVV.

This clonotype was detected many times. This sequence joins TRBV10-3 and TRBJ1-2; D ambiguous. The V and J ends lost 2 bases and 8 bases respectively, with 12 bases between them. Looked up from germline, CDR1 is ENHRY and CDR2 is SYGVKD. CDR3 length: 13 amino acids. This CDR3 is CAISEPGVHGYTF. The CDR3 bases are TGTGCCATCAGTGAGCCTGGGGTGCACGGCTACACCTTC.